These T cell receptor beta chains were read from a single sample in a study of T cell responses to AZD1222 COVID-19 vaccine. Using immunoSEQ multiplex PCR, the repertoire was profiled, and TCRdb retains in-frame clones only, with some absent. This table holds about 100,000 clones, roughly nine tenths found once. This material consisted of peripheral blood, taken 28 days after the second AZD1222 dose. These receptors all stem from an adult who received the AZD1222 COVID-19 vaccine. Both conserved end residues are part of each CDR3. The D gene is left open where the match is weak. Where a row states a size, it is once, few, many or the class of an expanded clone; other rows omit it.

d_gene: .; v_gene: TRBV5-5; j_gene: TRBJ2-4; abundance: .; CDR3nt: TGTGCCAGCAGCTTACTCGGTGGGTACAACATTCAGTACTTC; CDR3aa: CASSLLGGYNIQYF
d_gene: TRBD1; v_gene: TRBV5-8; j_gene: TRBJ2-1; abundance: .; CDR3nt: TGTGCCAGCAGCACCGGACAGGGGGATGAGCAGTTCTTC; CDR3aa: CASSTGQGDEQFF
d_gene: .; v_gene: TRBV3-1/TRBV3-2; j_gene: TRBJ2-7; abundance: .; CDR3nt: TGTGCCAGCAGCCAAAACAGACGCTACGAGCAGTACTTC; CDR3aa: CASSQNRRYEQYF
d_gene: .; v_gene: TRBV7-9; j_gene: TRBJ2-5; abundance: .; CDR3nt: TGTGCCAGCAGCCCCGCCTGGGGGGAGACCCAGTACTTC; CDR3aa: CASSPAWGETQYF
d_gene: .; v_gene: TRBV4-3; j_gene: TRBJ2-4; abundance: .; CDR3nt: TGCGCCAGCAGCCCGGTGGGGGAGCAGGGGATTCAGTACTTC; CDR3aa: CASSPVGEQGIQYF
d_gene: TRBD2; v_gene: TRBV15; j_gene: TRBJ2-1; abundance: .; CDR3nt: TGTGCCACCAGCTCCCGACTAGCGGGGGGCTCCTACAATGAGCAGTTCTTC; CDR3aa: CATSSRLAGGSYNEQFF
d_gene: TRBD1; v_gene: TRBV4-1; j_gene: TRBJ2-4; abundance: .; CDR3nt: TGCGCCAGCAGCCAAGGACAGGGGAAAAACATTCAGTACTTC; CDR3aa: CASSQGQGKNIQYF
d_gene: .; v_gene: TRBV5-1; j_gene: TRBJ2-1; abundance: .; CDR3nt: TGCGCCAGCAGCTTGTCACACAATGAGCAGTTCTTC; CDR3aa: CASSLSHNEQFF
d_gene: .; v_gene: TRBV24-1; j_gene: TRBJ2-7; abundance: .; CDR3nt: TGTGCCACCAGTGACCCGGACAGCTACGAGCAGTACTTC; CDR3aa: CATSDPDSYEQYF
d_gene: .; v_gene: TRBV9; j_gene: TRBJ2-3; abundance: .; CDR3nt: TGTGCCAGCAGCGCAGGGGTGTTGAGAGATACGCAGTATTTT; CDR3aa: CASSAGVLRDTQYF
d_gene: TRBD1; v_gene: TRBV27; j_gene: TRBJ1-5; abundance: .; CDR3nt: TGTGCCAGCAGGCTTACAGGGGTACGCAATCAGCCCCAGCATTTT; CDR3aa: CASRLTGVRNQPQHF
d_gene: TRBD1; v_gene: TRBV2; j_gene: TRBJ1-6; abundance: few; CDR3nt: TGTGCCAGCAGGACCGGGACAGGGCGTTCACCCCTCCACTTT; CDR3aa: CASRTGTGRSPLHF
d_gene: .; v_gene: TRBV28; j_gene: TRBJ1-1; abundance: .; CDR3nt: TGTGCCAGCAGTTTCCCAGAAATCGGCAGAACGAACACTGAAGCTTTCTTT; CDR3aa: CASSFPEIGRTNTEAFF
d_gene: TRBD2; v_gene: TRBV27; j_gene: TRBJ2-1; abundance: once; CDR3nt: TGTGCCAGCAGTTCCCGGGGGGTCGGCGATGAGCAGTTCTTC; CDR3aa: CASSSRGVGDEQFF
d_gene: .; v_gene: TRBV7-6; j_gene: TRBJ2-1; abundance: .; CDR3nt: TGTGCCAGCACCTTAAGCGATGAGCAGTTCTTC; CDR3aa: CASTLSDEQFF
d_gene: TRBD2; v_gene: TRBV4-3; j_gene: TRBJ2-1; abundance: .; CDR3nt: TGCGCCAGCAGCCAAGGAGCAAGCGGGGGGTATGAGCAGTTCTTC; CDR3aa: CASSQGASGGYEQFF
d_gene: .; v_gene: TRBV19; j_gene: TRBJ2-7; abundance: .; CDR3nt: TGTGCCAGTAGCACCCACCACGGCAATACCCGCGAGCAGTACTTC; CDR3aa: CASSTHHGNTREQYF
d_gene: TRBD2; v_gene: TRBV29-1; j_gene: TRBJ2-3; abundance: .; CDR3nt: TGCAGCGTTGCCGGACTAGCGGGCACAGATACGCAGTATTTT; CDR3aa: CSVAGLAGTDTQYF
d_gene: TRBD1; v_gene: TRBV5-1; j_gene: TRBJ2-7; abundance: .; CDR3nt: TGCGCCAGCAGCTTGGATAGGACAGGGAGCTACGAGCAGTACTTC; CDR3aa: CASSLDRTGSYEQYF
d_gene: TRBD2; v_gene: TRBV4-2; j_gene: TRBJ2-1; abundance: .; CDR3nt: TGTGCCAGCAGCCAGGGACTAGCGGGAGGGTTAGTTCAGCAGTTCTTC; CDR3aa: CASSQGLAGGLVQQFF
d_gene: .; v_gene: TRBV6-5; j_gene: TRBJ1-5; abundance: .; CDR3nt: TGTGCCAGCAGTTACTCTTCCCGACTCAATCAGCCCCAGCATTTT; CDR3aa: CASSYSSRLNQPQHF
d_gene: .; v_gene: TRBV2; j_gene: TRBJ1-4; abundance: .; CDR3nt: TGTGCCACCGCTGGGGGCTCCGTTTCAACTAATGAAAAACTGTTTTTT; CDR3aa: CATAGGSVSTNEKLFF
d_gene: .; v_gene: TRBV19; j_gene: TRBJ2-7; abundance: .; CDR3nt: TGTGCCAGCAGTCGAGAAGATGACGAGCAGTACTTC; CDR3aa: CASSREDDEQYF
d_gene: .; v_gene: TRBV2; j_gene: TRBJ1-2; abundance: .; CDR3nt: TGTGCCAGCAGTGAAAGGGGGGGCCCTAACTATGGCTACACCTTC; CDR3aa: CASSERGGPNYGYTF
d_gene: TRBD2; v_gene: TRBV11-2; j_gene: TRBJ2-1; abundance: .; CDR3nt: TGTGCCAGCAGCCCCGTGGGCCAGGGAGGGCATGAGCAGTTCTTC; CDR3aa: CASSPVGQGGHEQFF
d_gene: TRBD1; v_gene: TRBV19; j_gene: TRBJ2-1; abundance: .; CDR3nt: TGTGCCAGTAGTATCCACAGGGGGCGGGAGTCTGGTAGGGGTAGGAATGAGCAGTTCTTC; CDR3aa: CASSIHRGRESGRGRNEQFF
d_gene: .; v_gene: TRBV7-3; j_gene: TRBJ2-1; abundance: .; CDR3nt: TGTGCCAGCAGTACTATTGGACAGTTATCCTACAATGAGCAGTTCTTC; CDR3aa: CASSTIGQLSYNEQFF
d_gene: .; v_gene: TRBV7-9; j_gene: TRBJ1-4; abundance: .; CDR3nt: TGTGCCAGCAGCTTAACCGACCAATCAAATTTGGGAAAACTGTTTTTT; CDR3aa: CASSLTDQSNLGKLFF
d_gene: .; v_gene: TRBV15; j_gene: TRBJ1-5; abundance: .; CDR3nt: TGTGCCACCAGCAGAGATAGAGGAGGCGGGTCCCAGCATTTT; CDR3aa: CATSRDRGGGSQHF
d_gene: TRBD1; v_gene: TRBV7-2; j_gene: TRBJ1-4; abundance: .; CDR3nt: TGTGCCAGCAGCTCCGGACAGGGGAGGCGTGAAAAACTGTTTTTT; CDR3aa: CASSSGQGRREKLFF
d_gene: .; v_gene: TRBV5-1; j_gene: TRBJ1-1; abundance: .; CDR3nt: TGCGCCAGCAGCTTTTTAAACCCGGGGGCGGGGGACACTGAAGCTTTCTTT; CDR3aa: CASSFLNPGAGDTEAFF
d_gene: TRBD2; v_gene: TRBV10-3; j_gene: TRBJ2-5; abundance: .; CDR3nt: TGTGCCATCAGTGTCCTAGCGGGAGCCCCGCAAGAGACCCAGTACTTC; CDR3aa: CAISVLAGAPQETQYF
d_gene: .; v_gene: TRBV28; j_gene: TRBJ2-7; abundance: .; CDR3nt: TGTGCCAGCAGTTTCACTAGGGGCAGCCTTACGAAGCAGTACTTC; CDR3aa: CASSFTRGSLTKQYF
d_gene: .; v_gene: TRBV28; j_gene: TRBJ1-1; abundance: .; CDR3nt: TGTGCCAGCACATCAGGCTTTTTTAACACTGAAGCTTTCTTT; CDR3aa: CASTSGFFNTEAFF
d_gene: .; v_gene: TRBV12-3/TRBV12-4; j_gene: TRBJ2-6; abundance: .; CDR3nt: TGTGCCAGCAGCTCCTCTGGGGCCAACGTCCTGACTTTC; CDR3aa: CASSSSGANVLTF
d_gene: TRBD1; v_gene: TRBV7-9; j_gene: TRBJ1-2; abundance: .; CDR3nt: TGTGCCAGCAGCCCCACACCCATACAGGGGGGTGGCTACACCTTC; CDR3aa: CASSPTPIQGGGYTF
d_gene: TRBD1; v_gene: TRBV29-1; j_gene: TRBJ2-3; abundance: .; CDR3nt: TGCAGCGCTGGGACAGGGGCTTTCGGCGCAGATACGCAGTATTTT; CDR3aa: CSAGTGAFGADTQYF
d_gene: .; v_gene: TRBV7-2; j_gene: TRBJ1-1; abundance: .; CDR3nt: TGTGCCAGCAGTCGTAATACAAACACTGAAGCTTTCTTT; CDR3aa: CASSRNTNTEAFF
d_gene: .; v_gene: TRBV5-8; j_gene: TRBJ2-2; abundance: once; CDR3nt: TGTGCCAGCAGCTTGGGACAGACCGCGAACACCGGGGAGCTGTTTTTT; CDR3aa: CASSLGQTANTGELFF
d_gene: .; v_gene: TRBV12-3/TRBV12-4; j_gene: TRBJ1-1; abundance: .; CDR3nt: TGTGCCAGCAGTCCCGGTGGGAACACTGAAGCTTTCTTT; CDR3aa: CASSPGGNTEAFF
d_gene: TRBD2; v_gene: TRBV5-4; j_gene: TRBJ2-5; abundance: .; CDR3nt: TGTGCCAGCAGCCAAAGACTAGCGGGAGAGACCCAGTACTTC; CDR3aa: CASSQRLAGETQYF
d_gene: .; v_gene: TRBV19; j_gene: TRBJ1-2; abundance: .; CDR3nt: TGTGCCAGTAGTGGATCATATGGCTACACCTTC; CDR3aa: CASSGSYGYTF
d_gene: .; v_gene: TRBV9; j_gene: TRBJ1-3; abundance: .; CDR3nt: TGTGCCAGCAGCGAGGACCTACACAGGCATTTT; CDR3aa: CASSEDLHRHF
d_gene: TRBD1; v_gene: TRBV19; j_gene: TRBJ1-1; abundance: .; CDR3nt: TGTGCCAGCTCTCACAGGGGGCGATGGTACACTGAAGCTTTCTTT; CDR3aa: CASSHRGRWYTEAFF
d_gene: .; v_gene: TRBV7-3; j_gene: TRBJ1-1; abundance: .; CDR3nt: TGTGCCAGCAGCTTATGGGAGGGAACTGAAGCTTTCTTT; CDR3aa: CASSLWEGTEAFF
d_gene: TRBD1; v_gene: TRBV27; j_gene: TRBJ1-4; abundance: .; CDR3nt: TGTGCCAGCAGGACTATAGGACAGGGGGGAAATGAAAAACTGTTTTTT; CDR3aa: CASRTIGQGGNEKLFF
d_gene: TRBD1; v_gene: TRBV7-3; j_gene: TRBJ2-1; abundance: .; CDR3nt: TGTGCCAGCGGCACCGGGACAGGCTCCTACAATGAGCAGTTCTTC; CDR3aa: CASGTGTGSYNEQFF
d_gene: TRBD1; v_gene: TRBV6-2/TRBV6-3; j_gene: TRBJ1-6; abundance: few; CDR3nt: TGTGCCAGCAGTGACACCGGACAGGGGACTTCACCCCTCCACTTT; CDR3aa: CASSDTGQGTSPLHF
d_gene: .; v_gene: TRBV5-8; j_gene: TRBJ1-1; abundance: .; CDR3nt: TGTGCCAGCAGTTCCCTCCGGGACGGCACTGAAGCTTTCTTT; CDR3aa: CASSSLRDGTEAFF
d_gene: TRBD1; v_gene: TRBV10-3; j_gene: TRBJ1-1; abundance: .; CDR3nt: TGTGCCACCTTACAGGGGGCGAGCACTGAAGCTTTCTTT; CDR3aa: CATLQGASTEAFF
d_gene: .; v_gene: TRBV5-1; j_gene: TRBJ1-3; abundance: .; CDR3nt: TGCGCCAGCAGCCCTGGAGGCCAGGGGTATTCTGGAAACACCATATATTTT; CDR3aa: CASSPGGQGYSGNTIYF
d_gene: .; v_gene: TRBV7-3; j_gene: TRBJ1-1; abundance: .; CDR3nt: TGTGCCAGCAGCCGCCGGGGGGCGCGGGCTTTCTTT; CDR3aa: CASSRRGARAFF
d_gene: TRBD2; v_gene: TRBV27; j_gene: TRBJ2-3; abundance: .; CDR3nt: TGTGCCAGCAGTTTATCCTTAGCGGGAGGGGCAGATACGCAGTATTTT; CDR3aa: CASSLSLAGGADTQYF